A selection of T cell receptor beta chains follows, all from one sample in a study of T cell responses to AZD1222 COVID-19 vaccine. Produced via immunoSEQ multiplex PCR; TCRdb's table is partial and in-frame only. The sample lists about 130,000 clones; about 88% were seen once. Source: peripheral blood, taken on day 0 of MenACWY control vaccination. These receptors were obtained from an adult in good health. Each CDR3 is given with its conserved first and last residue. D genes are given only for firm matches. Clone size appears in some rows only: once, few, many, or a class for an expanded clone.

d_gene: NA
abundance: NA
v_gene: TRBV12-5
j_gene: TRBJ2-3
CDR3nt: TGTGCTAGTGGCATCGGGGGCAGAGCCGGAGATACGCAGTATTTT
CDR3aa: CASGIGGRAGDTQYF

d_gene: NA
abundance: NA
v_gene: TRBV6-2/TRBV6-3
j_gene: TRBJ2-5
CDR3nt: TGTGCCAGCAGTTACTCTACTAGGTTGGAGACCCAGTACTTC
CDR3aa: CASSYSTRLETQYF

d_gene: NA
abundance: NA
v_gene: TRBV4-2
j_gene: TRBJ1-1
CDR3nt: TGTGCCAGCAGCCAGGGGGCAGGGGCGAACACTGAAGCTTTCTTT
CDR3aa: CASSQGAGANTEAFF

d_gene: NA
abundance: NA
v_gene: TRBV2
j_gene: TRBJ1-5
CDR3nt: TGTGCCAGCAGTGAGGGATTCCTTAGCAATCAGCCCCAGCATTTT
CDR3aa: CASSEGFLSNQPQHF

d_gene: TRBD1
abundance: NA
v_gene: TRBV5-1
j_gene: TRBJ2-3
CDR3nt: TGCGCCAGCAGCTTTCGAGACAGGGGCACAGATACGCAGTATTTT
CDR3aa: CASSFRDRGTDTQYF

d_gene: NA
abundance: once
v_gene: TRBV27
j_gene: TRBJ1-5
CDR3nt: TGTGCCAGCAGCCGGGCCCAGTGGGGTCAGCCCCAGCATTTT
CDR3aa: CASSRAQWGQPQHF

d_gene: TRBD1
abundance: NA
v_gene: TRBV4-1
j_gene: TRBJ1-5
CDR3nt: TGCGCCAGCAGCCAAGCTTCATGGACAGGGGCGAATCAGCCCCAGCATTTT
CDR3aa: CASSQASWTGANQPQHF

d_gene: TRBD1
abundance: NA
v_gene: TRBV7-8
j_gene: TRBJ1-2
CDR3nt: TGTGCCAGCAGGATCGGGACAGGGGGCTATGGCTACACCTTC
CDR3aa: CASRIGTGGYGYTF

d_gene: NA
abundance: once
v_gene: TRBV2
j_gene: TRBJ2-1
CDR3nt: TGTGCCACTGGTAGCGGACTCACCGTTCCTGAGCAGTTCTTC
CDR3aa: CATGSGLTVPEQFF

d_gene: NA
abundance: few
v_gene: TRBV7-3
j_gene: TRBJ2-1
CDR3nt: TGTGCCAGCAGCCCAGTGAGACCCTCCTACAATGAGCAGTTCTTC
CDR3aa: CASSPVRPSYNEQFF

d_gene: NA
abundance: once
v_gene: TRBV30
j_gene: TRBJ1-1
CDR3nt: TGTGCCTGGAGGTCGGGGGGCCTGAACACTGAAGCTTTCTTT
CDR3aa: CAWRSGGLNTEAFF

d_gene: NA
abundance: once
v_gene: TRBV27
j_gene: TRBJ1-6
CDR3nt: TGTGCCAGCAGTATAAGGGGTAATTCACCCCTCCACTTT
CDR3aa: CASSIRGNSPLHF

d_gene: NA
abundance: NA
v_gene: TRBV4-2
j_gene: TRBJ1-3
CDR3nt: TGTGCCAGCAGCCAAGATCGAGGATCTGGAAACACCATATATTTT
CDR3aa: CASSQDRGSGNTIYF

d_gene: TRBD2
abundance: NA
v_gene: TRBV30
j_gene: TRBJ2-1
CDR3nt: TGTGCCTGGAAAAGGCTAGCGGGAAACGATGAGCAGTTCTTC
CDR3aa: CAWKRLAGNDEQFF

d_gene: TRBD1
abundance: NA
v_gene: TRBV6-5
j_gene: TRBJ1-2
CDR3nt: TGTGCCAGCAGTCTACACAGGGGGTTTGCCTATGGCTACACCTTC
CDR3aa: CASSLHRGFAYGYTF

d_gene: NA
abundance: NA
v_gene: TRBV3-1/TRBV3-2
j_gene: TRBJ2-5
CDR3nt: TGTGCCAGCAGCCCCCTATTCAGGGTGGAGACCCAGTACTTC
CDR3aa: CASSPLFRVETQYF

d_gene: NA
abundance: NA
v_gene: TRBV6-1
j_gene: TRBJ2-1
CDR3nt: TGTGCCAGCAGTGAAGTGTGGGGTGAGCAGTTCTTC
CDR3aa: CASSEVWGEQFF

d_gene: TRBD2
abundance: NA
v_gene: TRBV2
j_gene: TRBJ2-3
CDR3nt: TGTGCCAGCAGTCTCAGCGGGAGTGACACAGATACGCAGTATTTT
CDR3aa: CASSLSGSDTDTQYF

d_gene: TRBD2
abundance: once
v_gene: TRBV9
j_gene: TRBJ2-5
CDR3nt: TGTGCCAGCAGCGTCGCTAGCGGGAGGGTAGAGACCCAGTACTTC
CDR3aa: CASSVASGRVETQYF

d_gene: NA
abundance: NA
v_gene: TRBV2
j_gene: TRBJ2-7
CDR3nt: TGTGCCAGCAGAAACCCGGCTTCCGAGCAGTACTTC
CDR3aa: CASRNPASEQYF

d_gene: TRBD1
abundance: NA
v_gene: TRBV2
j_gene: TRBJ1-5
CDR3nt: TGTGCCACCCAGAGTCACCAGGGGGGGCAGCCCCAGCATTTT
CDR3aa: CATQSHQGGQPQHF

d_gene: NA
abundance: NA
v_gene: TRBV6-5
j_gene: TRBJ2-1
CDR3nt: TGTGCCAGCAGTTACTCGACGGTTGGGAACGTAAATGAGCAGTTCTTC
CDR3aa: CASSYSTVGNVNEQFF

d_gene: NA
abundance: NA
v_gene: TRBV27
j_gene: TRBJ2-7
CDR3nt: TGTGCCAGCAGTGGTGGGGGGACCTACGAGCAGTACTTC
CDR3aa: CASSGGGTYEQYF

d_gene: NA
abundance: NA
v_gene: TRBV30
j_gene: TRBJ1-4
CDR3nt: TGTGCCTGGAGCAGAGAAAATGAAAAACTGTTTTTT
CDR3aa: CAWSRENEKLFF

d_gene: NA
abundance: NA
v_gene: TRBV9
j_gene: TRBJ1-1
CDR3nt: TGTGCCAGCAGCGCACAGGAGGGCACTGAAGCTTTCTTT
CDR3aa: CASSAQEGTEAFF

d_gene: NA
abundance: once
v_gene: TRBV7-8
j_gene: TRBJ1-3
CDR3nt: TGTGCCAGCAACTCGGGGGCAGGGAGCTCTGGAAACACCATATATTTT
CDR3aa: CASNSGAGSSGNTIYF

d_gene: NA
abundance: NA
v_gene: TRBV3-1/TRBV3-2
j_gene: TRBJ2-5
CDR3nt: TGTGCCAGCAGCCACAACTTTGGACCAACAGAGACCCAGTACTTC
CDR3aa: CASSHNFGPTETQYF

d_gene: NA
abundance: NA
v_gene: TRBV10-2
j_gene: TRBJ2-4
CDR3nt: TGCGCCAGCTCCGAAGGACTACCGGGAAACATTCAGTACTTC
CDR3aa: CASSEGLPGNIQYF

d_gene: NA
abundance: NA
v_gene: TRBV4-1
j_gene: TRBJ1-6
CDR3nt: TGCGCCAGCAGCCAAGACTTCCAGGCGGCCTATAATTCACCCCTCCACTTT
CDR3aa: CASSQDFQAAYNSPLHF

d_gene: NA
abundance: once
v_gene: TRBV6-5
j_gene: TRBJ1-3
CDR3nt: TGTGCCAGCAGTACGCCCAATCGGAACACCATATATTTT
CDR3aa: CASSTPNRNTIYF

d_gene: NA
abundance: NA
v_gene: TRBV2
j_gene: TRBJ2-7
CDR3nt: TGTGCCAGCAGTGTTCAGAGGGGCGAGCAGTACTTC
CDR3aa: CASSVQRGEQYF

d_gene: TRBD2
abundance: NA
v_gene: TRBV5-1
j_gene: TRBJ2-7
CDR3nt: TGCGCCAGCAGCTTGTGGACTAGCGGTTCCTACGAGCAGTACTTC
CDR3aa: CASSLWTSGSYEQYF

d_gene: NA
abundance: NA
v_gene: TRBV5-6
j_gene: TRBJ2-1
CDR3nt: TGTGCCAGCAGCTTCATACTAGCCGTATCCTACAATGAGCAGTTCTTC
CDR3aa: CASSFILAVSYNEQFF

d_gene: NA
abundance: few
v_gene: TRBV13
j_gene: TRBJ2-5
CDR3nt: TGTGCCAGCAGCCACGGAGAGACCCAGTACTTC
CDR3aa: CASSHGETQYF

d_gene: NA
abundance: NA
v_gene: TRBV11-2
j_gene: TRBJ1-1
CDR3nt: TGTGCCAGCAGCTTAGGGGGTTTTAGACGAGCTTTCTTT
CDR3aa: CASSLGGFRRAFF

d_gene: NA
abundance: once
v_gene: TRBV28
j_gene: TRBJ1-2
CDR3nt: TGTGCCAGCAGTTTAGCCCCCGGCAACTATGGCTACACCTTC
CDR3aa: CASSLAPGNYGYTF

d_gene: TRBD1
abundance: few
v_gene: TRBV7-7
j_gene: TRBJ2-2
CDR3nt: TGTGCCAGCAGCTTAGGCGTTGGGACAGCCGGGGAGCTGTTTTTT
CDR3aa: CASSLGVGTAGELFF

d_gene: TRBD2
abundance: NA
v_gene: TRBV5-1
j_gene: TRBJ2-3
CDR3nt: TGCGCCAGCAGCTTGGGTGGACTAGCGGGAGGCTGGGATACGCAGTATTTT
CDR3aa: CASSLGGLAGGWDTQYF

d_gene: NA
abundance: NA
v_gene: TRBV27
j_gene: TRBJ1-1
CDR3nt: TGTGCCAGCAGTTCAGACACTGAAGCTTTCTTT
CDR3aa: CASSSDTEAFF

d_gene: NA
abundance: NA
v_gene: TRBV30
j_gene: TRBJ1-2
CDR3nt: TGTGCCTCAGCGGGACACGGTACTAACTATGGCTACACCTTC
CDR3aa: CASAGHGTNYGYTF

d_gene: NA
abundance: NA
v_gene: TRBV24-1
j_gene: TRBJ2-5
CDR3nt: TGTGCCACCCAGGGGCCCCGGTACCAAGAGACCCAGTACTTC
CDR3aa: CATQGPRYQETQYF

d_gene: TRBD1
abundance: NA
v_gene: TRBV24-1
j_gene: TRBJ1-2
CDR3nt: TGTGCCACCAGTGATCCTACAGGGGAAGGGGGCTATGGCTACACCTTC
CDR3aa: CATSDPTGEGGYGYTF

d_gene: TRBD1
abundance: NA
v_gene: TRBV7-9
j_gene: TRBJ2-3
CDR3nt: TGTGCCAGCCGACAGGGGAGGACAGATACGCAGTATTTT
CDR3aa: CASRQGRTDTQYF

d_gene: NA
abundance: NA
v_gene: TRBV7-2
j_gene: TRBJ2-7
CDR3nt: TGTGCCAGCAGCTTAATGTATGGAGCCACCTACGAGCAGTACTTC
CDR3aa: CASSLMYGATYEQYF

d_gene: TRBD1
abundance: once
v_gene: TRBV30
j_gene: TRBJ1-1
CDR3nt: TGTGCCTGGACCTGGGACAGTAACACTGAAGCTTTCTTT
CDR3aa: CAWTWDSNTEAFF

d_gene: NA
abundance: NA
v_gene: TRBV11-2
j_gene: TRBJ1-1
CDR3nt: TGTGCCAGCAGCCAGGTGCAGGGTATTCGGGGCACTGAAGCTTTCTTT
CDR3aa: CASSQVQGIRGTEAFF

d_gene: TRBD2
abundance: NA
v_gene: TRBV27
j_gene: TRBJ2-7
CDR3nt: TGTGCCAGCACAATATACGCTAGCGGGAGTAACGAGCAGTACTTC
CDR3aa: CASTIYASGSNEQYF

d_gene: NA
abundance: NA
v_gene: TRBV4-1
j_gene: TRBJ2-7
CDR3nt: TGCGCCAGCAGCCAAGATCAGTTTACCGGGACAAACTACGAGCAGTACTTC
CDR3aa: CASSQDQFTGTNYEQYF

d_gene: TRBD1
abundance: NA
v_gene: TRBV6-1
j_gene: TRBJ1-4
CDR3nt: TGTGCCAGCAGTGATACCGGGACAGGGAGCGGAAAACTGTTTTTT
CDR3aa: CASSDTGTGSGKLFF

d_gene: NA
abundance: NA
v_gene: TRBV6-5
j_gene: TRBJ2-3
CDR3nt: TGTGCCAGCAGTCGACTAGACTCTACGCAGTATTTT
CDR3aa: CASSRLDSTQYF

d_gene: NA
abundance: NA
v_gene: TRBV24-1
j_gene: TRBJ2-1
CDR3nt: TGTGCCACCAGTGGGAGATGGTACAATGAGCAGTTCTTC
CDR3aa: CATSGRWYNEQFF

d_gene: TRBD1
abundance: NA
v_gene: TRBV5-1
j_gene: TRBJ1-2
CDR3nt: TGCGCCAGCAGCGCGGGACAGTATGGCTACACCTTC
CDR3aa: CASSAGQYGYTF

d_gene: NA
abundance: NA
v_gene: TRBV28
j_gene: TRBJ1-1
CDR3nt: TGTGCCAGCAGTTTATTGACAGTAGCGGACACTGAAGCTTTCTTT
CDR3aa: CASSLLTVADTEAFF

d_gene: TRBD1
abundance: NA
v_gene: TRBV7-8
j_gene: TRBJ2-1
CDR3nt: TGTGCCAGCAGCTCGAGGACAGGGTGGGTCGGCGATGAGCAGTTCTTC
CDR3aa: CASSSRTGWVGDEQFF

d_gene: NA
abundance: NA
v_gene: TRBV2
j_gene: TRBJ2-5
CDR3nt: TGTGCCAGCTCCTTAGGAGGGGAGGAGACCCAGTACTTC
CDR3aa: CASSLGGEETQYF

d_gene: NA
abundance: once
v_gene: TRBV19
j_gene: TRBJ2-3
CDR3nt: TGTGCCAGTAGTATAGGGACAGGCACAGATACGCAGTATTTT
CDR3aa: CASSIGTGTDTQYF

d_gene: NA
abundance: NA
v_gene: TRBV18
j_gene: TRBJ1-3
CDR3nt: TGTGCCAGCTCACCAGGGGGCAGGAGAAGCTCTGGAAACACCATATATTTT
CDR3aa: CASSPGGRRSSGNTIYF

d_gene: TRBD1
abundance: once
v_gene: TRBV10-1
j_gene: TRBJ2-5
CDR3nt: TGCGCCAGCAGTGAACAGGGGAAGACCCAGTACTTC
CDR3aa: CASSEQGKTQYF

d_gene: NA
abundance: NA
v_gene: TRBV11-2
j_gene: TRBJ1-1
CDR3nt: TGTGCCAGCAGCTCCTTCACGGGGGGCACTGAAGCTTTCTTT
CDR3aa: CASSSFTGGTEAFF

d_gene: NA
abundance: NA
v_gene: TRBV2
j_gene: TRBJ1-2
CDR3nt: TGTGCCAGCCGTCTTAGGGTCTTTCTTTATGGCTACACCTTC
CDR3aa: CASRLRVFLYGYTF